The present T cell receptor beta chain was sequenced within a study of tumor-infiltrating lymphocytes in localized non-small cell lung cancer. Study overall: From each patient, both tumor and uninvolved lung, non-adjacent to tumor, were sampled. Study conclusions and caveats: Compared with uninvolved lung, tumors showed higher T cell infiltration by TCRbeta sequencing.

Concerning this clone itself: The antigen remains undetermined.

Here immunoSEQ multiplex PCR was the method, and the copy in TCRdb shows in-frame clones only, minus some. The sample records about 3,000 clones, about 55% being singletons. Germline CDR1 is SQVTM and CDR2 is ANQGSEA. The CDR3 sequence is 13 residues long. V lost 2 bases and J lost 2, with 9 bases in between. Source material: uninvolved lung tissue not adjacent to the tumor. This receptor was obtained from a human donor with non-small cell lung cancer. The genes are TRBV29-1 and TRBJ2-5, with D possibly matching TRBD2 (6 bases). CDR3 sequence (DNA): TGCAGCGTTGAAACTAGCAGACAAGAGACCCAGTACTTC. Translated: CSVETSRQETQYF.